The next 14 T cell receptor beta chains were all read from a single sample in a study of early T cells in non-severe SARS-CoV-2 infection. TCRdb used MiXCR to reprocess the 5' RACE reads, holding one entry per CDR3 protein. The sample lists more than 20,000 distinct CDR3 sequences, 3.5% to 5.5% occurring once. Sequencing was carried out using whole blood. Every receptor here comes from an adult who was a healthcare worker with PCR-confirmed SARS-CoV-2 infection or an uninfected control (not recorded which).

This clonotype occurred a few times. The chain employs TRBV28 and TRBJ2-7, with TRBD1 matching over 7 bases. The CDR3 is made up of 14 amino acids. Germline values: CDR1 MDHEN, CDR2 SYDVKM. The J segment lost 0 bases and the V segment lost 2 bases, leaving 1 base of the junction unmatched. The CDR3 DNA reads as TGTGCCAGCAGTTTAGGGGACAGCTCCTACGAGCAGTACTTC. Amino acids: CASSLGDSSYEQYF.

The table lists this clonotype with a few counts. The chain carries TRBV10-3 and TRBJ2-1; possible D gene TRBD1, 5 bases. The CDR3 has 10 amino acids. Trimming took 8 bases from V and 9 from J, leaving 8 bases between them. Germline values: CDR1 ENHRY, CDR2 SYGVKD. CDR3 DNA sequence: TGTGCCATCGGAAGGGGTGAGCAGTTCTTC. This translates into CAIGRGEQFF.

This clonotype was counted at least ten times. This chain joins TRBV30 and TRBJ1-5; no clear D. V lost 4 bases and J lost 0, with 16 bases in between. Germline assignment: CDR1 GTSNPN and CDR2 SVGIG (reference sequence). The CDR3 totals 16 residues. The CDR3 nucleotides read TGTGCCTGGAACGCTAGGACGGGAATTAGCAATCAGCCCCAGCATTTT. Translating gives CAWNARTGISNQPQHF.

The table lists this clonotype with many counts. The gene calls are TRBV29-1 and TRBJ2-1; possibly TRBD1 or TRBD2 for D (5 bases each). Between the trimmed V and J ends, which lost 7 bases and 1 base, there was a span of 11 bases. There are 13 residues in the CDR3. CDR1 and CDR2 (germline): SQVTM, ANQGSEA. CDR3 in amino acids: CSEAGSSYNEQFF. The DNA of the CDR3 is TGCAGCGAGGCAGGGAGTTCCTACAATGAGCAGTTCTTC.

This clonotype counts as medium-sized (0.01 to 0.1%). This sequence joins TRBV29-1 and TRBJ2-5, with 9 bases identical to TRBD1. V trimming: 6 bases; J trimming: 5 bases; junction bases outside the gene matches: 7. There are 13 residues in the CDR3. CDR1 and CDR2 (germline): SQVTM, ANQGSEA. The CDR3 nucleotides read TGCAGCGTCATACAGGGGGCCGGCGAGACCCAGTACTTC. This gives the protein CSVIQGAGETQYF.

In its sample, this clonotype was seen a few times. The chain uses TRBV28 and TRBJ2-2; a possible D gene is TRBD2 (6 bases). CDR1 and CDR2 (germline): MDHEN, SYDVKM. This CDR3 region has 15 residues. The V and J ends lost 6 bases and 1 base respectively, with 12 bases between them. This chain's CDR3 is CASRRGTGNTGELFF. CDR3 DNA sequence: TGTGCCAGCAGACGCGGGACCGGGAACACCGGGGAGCTGTTTTTT. Supplemented by reference TRBV28 and TRBJ2-2, the full variable domain reads DVKVTQSSRYLVKRTGEKVFLECVQDMDHENMFWYRQDPGLGLRLIYFSYDVKMKEKGDIPEGYSVSREKKERFSLILESASTNQTSMYLCASRRGTGNTGELFFGEGSRLTVL.

This clonotype was seen ten or more times. The chain links TRBV29-1 to TRBJ1-2, with D tentatively TRBD1 (6 bases). From germline, CDR1 is SQVTM and CDR2 ANQGSEA. V dropped 1 base and J dropped 8 bases, with 14 bases sitting between them. This CDR3 spans 13 amino acids. The CDR3 sequence: CSVEAWTEDGYTF. In nucleotides, the CDR3 is TGCAGCGTTGAAGCATGGACAGAGGACGGCTACACCTTC.

This clonotype showed up many times. The chain links TRBV12-3 or TRBV12-4 to TRBJ2-6; D is possibly TRBD1 (6 bases). The germline V and J ends were trimmed by 3 bases and 5 bases, with 17 bases remaining between them. CDR3 length: 17 amino acids. CDR3 bases: TGTGCCAGCAGTTTCCAGCCCCTCAGGGGTTGGGCCAACGTCCTGACTTTC. Protein product: CASSFQPLRGWANVLTF.

This clonotype was counted ten times or more. This chain links TRBV7-2 with TRBJ2-4, with TRBD2 as a possible D gene (5 bases). Per the germline V gene, CDR1 is SGHTA and CDR2 is FQGNSA. There are 15 residues in the CDR3. The V gene lost 7 bases and the J gene lost 5 bases, with 18 bases spanning the gap. CDR3 sequence (DNA): TGTGCCAGCACCTTGACCAGCCGAGCGGAAAACATTCAGTACTTC. This codes for CASTLTSRAENIQYF.

The genes are TRBV6-2 or TRBV6-3 and TRBJ1-6; possible D gene TRBD1, 5 bases. Germline lookup yields CDR1 MNHEY and CDR2 SVGEGT. The germline V and J ends were trimmed by 5 bases and 7 bases, with 15 bases remaining between them. The CDR3 length is 15 residues. Here the CDR3 reads CASSPPRGTNSPLHF. In DNA form, the CDR3 reads TGTGCCAGCAGTCCTCCGCGGGGGACGAATTCACCCCTCCACTTT.

This clonotype came up many times. The CDR3 spells CSARTGQTEAFF. CDR3 in DNA: TGCAGCGCAAGGACAGGGCAGACTGAAGCTTTCTTT. The chain has TRBV29-1 and TRBJ1-1, with TRBD1 identical over 8 bases. J was trimmed by 5 bases and V by 7 bases; bases with no gene match: 6. Looked up from germline, CDR1 is SQVTM and CDR2 is ANQGSEA. This CDR3 has 12 residues.

In its sample, this clonotype ranks as medium-sized. The rearrangement joins TRBV30 to TRBJ2-7, with D possibly TRBD2 on 5 matching bases. The germline V gene encodes CDR1 GTSNPN and CDR2 SVGIG (reference sequence). V lost 0 bases and J lost 0, with 6 bases in between. The length of the CDR3 is 13 residues. The CDR3 DNA reads as TGTGCCTGGAGTGTAGGGAGCTCCTACGAGCAGTACTTC. Its protein product is CAWSVGSSYEQYF.

This clonotype occurred many times. The chain recombines TRBV12-3 or TRBV12-4 with TRBJ2-7; the D gene is possibly TRBD1 (6 bases). This CDR3 is 13 amino acids long. Trimming left V 3 bases short and J 7 bases short, with 13 bases between. CDR3 loop: CASSFLGAREQYF. As DNA, the CDR3 is TGTGCCAGCAGTTTTCTGGGGGCGCGGGAGCAGTACTTC.

This clonotype has a count of ten or more. The chain uses TRBV2 and TRBJ2-3; 7 bases fit TRBD1. Germline V gene data show CDR1 as SNHLY and CDR2 as FYNNEI. The CDR3 extends over 14 amino acids. Losses at the gene ends were 6 bases for V and 2 bases for J; bases not matched to a gene: 5. The chain's CDR3 is CASRTGTATDTQYF. The CDR3 DNA reads as TGTGCCAGCAGGACCGGGACAGCCACAGATACGCAGTATTTT.